The rows below give T cell receptor beta chains drawn from one sample of a study of blood T cell repertoires in COVID-19. Some clones are missing from TCRdb's copy, which holds only in-frame ones; the method was immunoSEQ multiplex PCR. The sample holds 250,000 to 350,000 clones; around 90% are singletons and the top ten take just under 9%. Sequencing input: PBMCs or T cells enriched from blood (not recorded which). The receptors were gathered from a woman between 18 and 29 years old who had recovered from COVID-19. Both conserved end residues are part of each CDR3. The D gene is left open where the match is weak. Only some rows state a clone size, as once, few, many or a class for expanded clones.

>TRBD1|13|TRBV5-1|TRBJ1-2|NA
TGCGCCAGCAGCTTTGGACAGGGTGTGGGCTACACCTTC
CASSFGQGVGYTF
>TRBD1|14|TRBV20-1|TRBJ1-4|NA
TGCAGTGCCAGTATGACAGGGACTAATGAAAAACTGTTTTTT
CSASMTGTNEKLFF
>TRBD2|14|TRBV7-3|TRBJ2-7|NA
TGTGCCAGCAGCTTGGGGGAGGGCTCCTACGAGCAGTACTTC
CASSLGEGSYEQYF
>TRBD1|15|TRBV19|TRBJ1-3|NA
TGTGCCAGTAGTACCCCGAGGGGGCCCGGGAACACCATATATTTT
CASSTPRGPGNTIYF
>TRBD1|15|TRBV10-3|TRBJ1-5|NA
TGTGCCATCAGTGGGACAGGGGGCGGCAATCAGCCCCAGCATTTT
CAISGTGGGNQPQHF
>NA|15|TRBV5-4|TRBJ2-1|NA
TGTGCCAGCAGCTTGGGACAGAGCAAGTACAATGAGCAGTTCTTC
CASSLGQSKYNEQFF
>NA|16|TRBV28|TRBJ1-1|NA
TGTGCCAGCAGTTCCCATGACCCAGGGACTAACACTGAAGCTTTCTTT
CASSSHDPGTNTEAFF
>NA|14|TRBV24-1|TRBJ2-1|NA
TGTGCCACCAGTGGCACTAGCCGATACAATGAGCAGTTCTTC
CATSGTSRYNEQFF
>NA|15|TRBV3-1/TRBV3-2|TRBJ2-4|NA
TGTGCCAGCAGCCAAGATCAGAAAGCCAAAAACATTCAGTACTTC
CASSQDQKAKNIQYF
>NA|14|TRBV6-2/TRBV6-3|TRBJ1-1|NA
TGTGCCAGCAGTTACGTGACAGCTAACACTGAAGCTTTCTTT
CASSYVTANTEAFF
>NA|15|TRBV5-1|TRBJ1-1|NA
TGCGCCAGCAGCTTGGTTGAAAAGGGAGACACTGAAGCTTTCTTT
CASSLVEKGDTEAFF
>TRBD1|13|TRBV7-8|TRBJ2-7|NA
TGTGCCAGCAGCTCAGACAGGGGCGGTGAGCAGTACTTC
CASSSDRGGEQYF
>NA|13|TRBV28|TRBJ2-2|few
TGTGCCAGCAGTCCCCAGGGGACCGGGGAGCTGTTTTTT
CASSPQGTGELFF
>TRBD1|12|TRBV19|TRBJ2-7|NA
TGTGCCAGTAGTCGCACAGGGGACGAGCAGTACTTC
CASSRTGDEQYF
>TRBD2|16|TRBV9|TRBJ2-3|NA
TGTGCCAGCAGCGTAGATCCCACTAGCGGAACAGATACGCAGTATTTT
CASSVDPTSGTDTQYF
>NA|15|TRBV19|TRBJ1-2|once
TGTGCCAGTAAACCGGGATCGGAGGGAACGTATGGCTACACCTTC
CASKPGSEGTYGYTF
>NA|13|TRBV30|TRBJ2-7|NA
TGTGCCTGGAGTGTTGTCAAATCCTACGAGCAGTACTTC
CAWSVVKSYEQYF
>NA|15|TRBV5-5|TRBJ1-5|NA
TGTGCCAGCAGTCTCCCAGGGGCCAGCAATCAGCCCCAGCATTTT
CASSLPGASNQPQHF
>TRBD2|16|TRBV6-2/TRBV6-3|TRBJ2-2|NA
TGTGCCAGCAGTCCAAGCGGGACCGGTCGCACCGGGGAGCTGTTTTTT
CASSPSGTGRTGELFF
>TRBD1|15|TRBV19|TRBJ2-7|once
TGTGCCAGCAGGAAGACAGGGTTTGGGACCTACGAGCAGTACTTC
CASRKTGFGTYEQYF
>NA|12|TRBV9|TRBJ1-2|NA
TGTGCCAGCAGCGGTTCGGGTGCAAGCTACACCTTC
CASSGSGASYTF
>TRBD1|17|TRBV9|TRBJ2-2|NA
TGTGCCAGCAGCGTAGTATCGACAGGGGGCTTCACCGGGGAGCTGTTTTTT
CASSVVSTGGFTGELFF
>TRBD2|17|TRBV27|TRBJ2-1|NA
TGTGCCAGCAGTTTCCCTAGCGGGAGACCCGGGGTCAATGAGCAGTTCTTC
CASSFPSGRPGVNEQFF
>TRBD1|14|TRBV28|TRBJ1-1|NA
TGTGCCAGCAGATCCGGACAGGGGTACACTGAAGCTTTCTTT
CASRSGQGYTEAFF
>NA|17|TRBV13|TRBJ2-1|NA
TGTGCCAGCAGCTTAGGACTAGTATCCCTCTCCTACAATGAGCAGTTCTTC
CASSLGLVSLSYNEQFF
>NA|14|TRBV27|TRBJ1-1|NA
TGTGCCAGCAGTTTAGGGGTTAGGGGCGCTGAAGCTTTCTTT
CASSLGVRGAEAFF
>TRBD1|13|TRBV4-1|TRBJ2-7|once
TGCGCCAGCAGCCAAGGACAGGGGCTGACGCCGTACTTC
CASSQGQGLTPYF
>TRBD1|19|TRBV3-1/TRBV3-2|TRBJ2-3|NA
TGTGCCAGCAGCCAAGCTGGACAGGGGATACTAGTTGAGACAGATACGCAGTATTTT
CASSQAGQGILVETDTQYF
>NA|15|TRBV11-2|TRBJ2-7|NA
TGTGCCAGCAGCTTAGATCGGGGTCTCAACTACGAGCAGTACTTC
CASSLDRGLNYEQYF
>TRBD1|14|TRBV4-2|TRBJ1-4|NA
TGTGCCAGCAGCCCCGGGACAGGGGGTGAAAAACTGTTTTTT
CASSPGTGGEKLFF
>TRBD1|13|TRBV11-2|TRBJ2-5|NA
TGTGCCAGCAGCTCCGCGGACAGGGGGACCCAGTACTTC
CASSSADRGTQYF
>NA|15|TRBV7-2|TRBJ1-4|NA
TGTGCCAGCAGCCCCGAGTGGGGGCAAGGTGAAAAACTGTTTTTT
CASSPEWGQGEKLFF
>NA|14|TRBV2|TRBJ2-1|NA
TGTGCCAGCAAAAGGACTCCGATCTACAATGAGCAGTTCTTC
CASKRTPIYNEQFF
>TRBD1|14|TRBV3-1/TRBV3-2|TRBJ2-7|once
TGTGCCAGCAGCCAAGAGTGGGACAGATTCGAGCAGTACTTC
CASSQEWDRFEQYF
>TRBD1|14|TRBV11-2|TRBJ1-2|NA
TGTGCCAGCAGCACCCAACAGGGGTTGAAGGGCTACACCTTC
CASSTQQGLKGYTF
>TRBD2|15|TRBV9|TRBJ2-2|NA
TGTGCCAGCAGCGTAGTCGCGGGAGGTCTCGGGGAGCTGTTTTTT
CASSVVAGGLGELFF
>TRBD1|16|TRBV19|TRBJ2-1|NA
TGTGCCACCGGGACAGGAATACTTAGCTCCTACAATGAGCAGTTCTTC
CATGTGILSSYNEQFF
>TRBD1|16|TRBV7-6|TRBJ2-1|NA
TGTGCCAGCAGCCCAAGGACAGGGGCTAACTACAATGAGCAGTTCTTC
CASSPRTGANYNEQFF
>NA|15|TRBV7-9|TRBJ1-4|NA
TGTGCCAGCAGCCCATCCCCGGGAGCGGATGAAAAACTGTTTTTT
CASSPSPGADEKLFF
>NA|14|TRBV4-2|TRBJ1-6|few
TGTGCCAGCAGCCAAGGTGTCAGGGGTCTATCCCTCCACTTT
CASSQGVRGLSLHF
>NA|13|TRBV19|TRBJ1-1|NA
TGTGCCAGTAGTATAGGAGTGAACACTGAAGCTTTCTTT
CASSIGVNTEAFF